This T cell receptor (beta chain) appears in the sequencing data of a study of T-cell reconstitution after alpha-beta-depleted transplantation in children. The ends lost 1 base at V and 0 bases at J; junction bases unmatched: 1. The length of the CDR3 is 15 residues. Germline V gene lookup returns CDR1 SGHTA and CDR2 FQGNSA. Unique molecular identifiers were used in preparing the TCRbeta library. TCRdb used MiXCR to reprocess the PCR reads, holding one entry per CDR3 protein. The sample yields around 530,000 distinct CDR3 sequences, 30% to 35% seen once. This sequence joins TRBV7-2 and TRBJ2-7; 9 bases match TRBD1. The sample consisted of PBMCs from the stem cell graft donor, taken from the stem cell graft. The receptor was isolated from a human donor who donated a stem cell graft to a child with aplastic anemia. The CDR3 spells CASSLGTGASYEQYF. In DNA, the CDR3 is TGTGCCAGCAGCTTAGGGACAGGGGCCTCCTACGAGCAGTACTTC.